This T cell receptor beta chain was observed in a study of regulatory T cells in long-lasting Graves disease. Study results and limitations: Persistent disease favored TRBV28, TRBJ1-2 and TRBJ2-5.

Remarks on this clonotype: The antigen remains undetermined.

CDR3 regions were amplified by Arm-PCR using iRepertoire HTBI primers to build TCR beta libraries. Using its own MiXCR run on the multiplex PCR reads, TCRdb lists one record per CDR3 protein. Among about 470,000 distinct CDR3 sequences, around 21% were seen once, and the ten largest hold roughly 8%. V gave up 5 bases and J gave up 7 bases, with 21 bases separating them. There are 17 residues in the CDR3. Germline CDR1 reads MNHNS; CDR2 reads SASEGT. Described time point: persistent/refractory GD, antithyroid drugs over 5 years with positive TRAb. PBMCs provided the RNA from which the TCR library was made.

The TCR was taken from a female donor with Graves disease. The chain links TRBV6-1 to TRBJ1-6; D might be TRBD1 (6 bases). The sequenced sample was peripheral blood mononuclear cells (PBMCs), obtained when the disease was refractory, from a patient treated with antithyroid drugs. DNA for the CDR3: TGTGCCAGCAGTAACCCCCTCAGGGGAATCATGAATTCACCCCTCCACTTT. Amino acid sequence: CASSNPLRGIMNSPLHF.